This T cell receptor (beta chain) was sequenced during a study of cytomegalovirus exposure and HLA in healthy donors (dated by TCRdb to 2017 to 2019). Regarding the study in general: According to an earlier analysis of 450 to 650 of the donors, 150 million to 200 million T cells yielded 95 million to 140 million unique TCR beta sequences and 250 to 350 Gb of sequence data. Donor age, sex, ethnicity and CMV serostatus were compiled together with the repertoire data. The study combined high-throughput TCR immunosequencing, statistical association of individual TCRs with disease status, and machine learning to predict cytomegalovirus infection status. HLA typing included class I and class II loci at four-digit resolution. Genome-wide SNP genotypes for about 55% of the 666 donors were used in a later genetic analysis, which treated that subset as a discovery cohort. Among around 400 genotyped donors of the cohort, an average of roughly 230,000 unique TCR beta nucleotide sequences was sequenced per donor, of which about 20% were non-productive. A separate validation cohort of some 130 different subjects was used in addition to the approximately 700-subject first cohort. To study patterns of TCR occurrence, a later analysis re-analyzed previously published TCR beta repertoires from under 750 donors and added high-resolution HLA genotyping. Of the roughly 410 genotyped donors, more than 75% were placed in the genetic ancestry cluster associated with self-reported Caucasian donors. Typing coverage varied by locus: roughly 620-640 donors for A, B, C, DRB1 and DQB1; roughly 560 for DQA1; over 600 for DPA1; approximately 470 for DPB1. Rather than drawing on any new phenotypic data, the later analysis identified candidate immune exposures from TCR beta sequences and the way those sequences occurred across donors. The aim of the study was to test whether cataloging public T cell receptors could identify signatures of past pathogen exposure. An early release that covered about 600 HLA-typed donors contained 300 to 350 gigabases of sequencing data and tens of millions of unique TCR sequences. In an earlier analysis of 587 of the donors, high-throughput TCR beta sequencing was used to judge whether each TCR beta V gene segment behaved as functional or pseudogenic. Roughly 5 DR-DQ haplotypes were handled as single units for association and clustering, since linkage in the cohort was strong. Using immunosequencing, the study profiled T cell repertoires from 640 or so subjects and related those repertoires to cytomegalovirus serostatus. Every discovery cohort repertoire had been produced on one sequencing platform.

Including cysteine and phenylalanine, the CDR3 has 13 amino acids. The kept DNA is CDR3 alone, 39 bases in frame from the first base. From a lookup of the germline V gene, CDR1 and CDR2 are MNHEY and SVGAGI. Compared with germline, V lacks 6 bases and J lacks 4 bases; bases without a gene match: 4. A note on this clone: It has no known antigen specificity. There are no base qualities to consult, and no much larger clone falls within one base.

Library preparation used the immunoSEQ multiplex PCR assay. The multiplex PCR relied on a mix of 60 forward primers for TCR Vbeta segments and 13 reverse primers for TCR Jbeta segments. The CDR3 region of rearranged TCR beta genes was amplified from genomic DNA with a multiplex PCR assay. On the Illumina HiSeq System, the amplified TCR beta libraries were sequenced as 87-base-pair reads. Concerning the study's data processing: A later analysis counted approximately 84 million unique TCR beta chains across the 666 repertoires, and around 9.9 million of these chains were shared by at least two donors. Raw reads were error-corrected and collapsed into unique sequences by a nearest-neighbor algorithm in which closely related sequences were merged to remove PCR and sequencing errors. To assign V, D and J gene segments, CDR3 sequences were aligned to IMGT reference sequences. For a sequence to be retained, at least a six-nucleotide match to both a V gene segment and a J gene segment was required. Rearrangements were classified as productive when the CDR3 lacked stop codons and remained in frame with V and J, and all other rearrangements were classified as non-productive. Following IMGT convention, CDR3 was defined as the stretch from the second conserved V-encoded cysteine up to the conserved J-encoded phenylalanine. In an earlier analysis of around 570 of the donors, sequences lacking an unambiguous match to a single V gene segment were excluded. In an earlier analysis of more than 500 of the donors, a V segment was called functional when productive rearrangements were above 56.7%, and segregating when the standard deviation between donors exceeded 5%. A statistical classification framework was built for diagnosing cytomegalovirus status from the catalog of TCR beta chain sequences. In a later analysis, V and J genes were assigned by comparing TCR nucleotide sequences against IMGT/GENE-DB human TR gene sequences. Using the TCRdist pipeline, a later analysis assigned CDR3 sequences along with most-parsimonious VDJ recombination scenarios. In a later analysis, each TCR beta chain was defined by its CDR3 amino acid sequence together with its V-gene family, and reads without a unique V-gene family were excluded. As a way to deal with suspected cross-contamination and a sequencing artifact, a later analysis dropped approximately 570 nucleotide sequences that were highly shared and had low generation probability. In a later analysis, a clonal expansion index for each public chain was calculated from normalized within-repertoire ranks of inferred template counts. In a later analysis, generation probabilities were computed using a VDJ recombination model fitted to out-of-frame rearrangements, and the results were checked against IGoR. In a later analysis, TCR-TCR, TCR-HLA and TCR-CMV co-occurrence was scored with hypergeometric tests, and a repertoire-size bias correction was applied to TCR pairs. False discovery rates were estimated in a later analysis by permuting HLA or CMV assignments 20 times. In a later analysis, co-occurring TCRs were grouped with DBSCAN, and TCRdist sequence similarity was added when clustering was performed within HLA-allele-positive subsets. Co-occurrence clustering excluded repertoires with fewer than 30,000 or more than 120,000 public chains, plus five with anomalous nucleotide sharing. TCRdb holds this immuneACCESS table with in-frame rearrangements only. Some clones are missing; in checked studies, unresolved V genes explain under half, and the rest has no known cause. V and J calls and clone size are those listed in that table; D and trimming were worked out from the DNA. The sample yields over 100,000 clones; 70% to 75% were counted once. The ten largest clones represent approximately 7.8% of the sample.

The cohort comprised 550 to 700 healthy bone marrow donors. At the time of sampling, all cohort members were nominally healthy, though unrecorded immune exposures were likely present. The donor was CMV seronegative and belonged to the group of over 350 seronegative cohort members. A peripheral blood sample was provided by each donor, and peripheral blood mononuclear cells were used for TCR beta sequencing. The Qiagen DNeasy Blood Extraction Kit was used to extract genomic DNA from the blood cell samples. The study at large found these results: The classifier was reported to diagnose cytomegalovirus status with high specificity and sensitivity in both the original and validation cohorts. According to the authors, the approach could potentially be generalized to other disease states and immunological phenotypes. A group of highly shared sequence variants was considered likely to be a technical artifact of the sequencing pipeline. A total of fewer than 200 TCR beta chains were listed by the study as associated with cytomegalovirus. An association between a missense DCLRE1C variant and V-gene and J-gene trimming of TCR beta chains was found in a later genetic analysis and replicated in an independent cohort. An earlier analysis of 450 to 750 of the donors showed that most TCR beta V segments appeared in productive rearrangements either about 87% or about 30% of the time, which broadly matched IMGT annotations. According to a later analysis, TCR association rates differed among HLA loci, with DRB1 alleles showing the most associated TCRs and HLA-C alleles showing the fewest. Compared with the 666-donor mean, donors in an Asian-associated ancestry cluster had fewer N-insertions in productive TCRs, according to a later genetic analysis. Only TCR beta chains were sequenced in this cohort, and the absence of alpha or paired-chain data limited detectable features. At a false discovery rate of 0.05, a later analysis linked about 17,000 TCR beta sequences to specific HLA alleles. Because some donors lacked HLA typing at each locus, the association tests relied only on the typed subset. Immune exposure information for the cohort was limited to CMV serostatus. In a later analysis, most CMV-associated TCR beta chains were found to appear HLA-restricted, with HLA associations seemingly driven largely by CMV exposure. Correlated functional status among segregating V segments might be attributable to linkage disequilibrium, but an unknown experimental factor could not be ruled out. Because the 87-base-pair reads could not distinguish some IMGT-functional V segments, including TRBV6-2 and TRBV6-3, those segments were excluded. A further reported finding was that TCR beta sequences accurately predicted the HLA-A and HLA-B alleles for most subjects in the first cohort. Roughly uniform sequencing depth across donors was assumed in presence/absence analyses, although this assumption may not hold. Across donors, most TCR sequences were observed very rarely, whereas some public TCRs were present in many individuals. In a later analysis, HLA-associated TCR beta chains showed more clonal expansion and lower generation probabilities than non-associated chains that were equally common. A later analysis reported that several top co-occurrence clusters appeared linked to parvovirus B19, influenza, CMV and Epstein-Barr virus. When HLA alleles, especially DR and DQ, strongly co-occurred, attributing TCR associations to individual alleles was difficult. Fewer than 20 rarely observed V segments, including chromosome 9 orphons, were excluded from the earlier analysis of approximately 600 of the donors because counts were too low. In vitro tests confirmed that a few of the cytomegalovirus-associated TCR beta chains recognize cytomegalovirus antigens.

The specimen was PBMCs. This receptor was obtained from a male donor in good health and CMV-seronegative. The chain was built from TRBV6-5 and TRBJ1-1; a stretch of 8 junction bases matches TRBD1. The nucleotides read TGTGCCAGCAGGGACAGGGCCATCACTGAAGCTTTCTTT. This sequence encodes CASRDRAITEAFF.